The 26 T cell receptor beta chains given below trace back to one sample, sequenced in a study of shared clonotypes between healthy human individuals. This table comes from immunoSEQ multiplex PCR, and its TCRdb copy is limited to in-frame clones, with some not included. The repertoire consists of some 480,000 clones, with 70% to 80% occurring once and the leading ten covering approximately 12%. The sample was PBMCs. The receptor source for this set is a woman aged 40-49 years in good health. Some clones in this sample may be carry-over from other donors' samples.

The gene calls are TRBV5-1 and TRBJ2-1, with a tentative D call TRBD1 (6 bases). The CDR3 loop spans 15 amino acids. The germline gives CDR1 SGHRS, CDR2 YFSETQ. The V and J ends lost 3 bases and 8 bases respectively, with 18 bases between them. CDR3 DNA sequence: TGCGCCAGCAGCTCATACGGGCCTCCAGGGGATGAGCAGTTCTTC. It translates to CASSSYGPPGDEQFF.

The chain joins TRBV4-1 to TRBJ2-6, with D tentatively TRBD1 (6 bases). Between the trimmed V and J ends, which lost 0 bases and 5 bases, there was a span of 11 bases. This CDR3 comprises 16 residues. The germline gives CDR1 MGHRA, CDR2 YSYEKL. As DNA, the CDR3 is TGCGCCAGCAGCCAAGATTGGGGGCCCTGGGCCAACGTCCTGACTTTC. This sequence encodes CASSQDWGPWANVLTF.

The chain employs TRBV5-8 and TRBJ1-5; D is undetermined. Per germline, CDR1 SGHTS and CDR2 YDEGEE. The V end was cut by 2 bases, the J end by 4 bases, with 7 bases between. This CDR3 region has 13 residues. The CDR3 is CASSFQRNQPQHF. The CDR3 region has the DNA TGTGCCAGCAGCTTTCAGCGGAATCAGCCCCAGCATTTT.

This rearrangement joins TRBV19 to TRBJ1-2; a weak D match, TRBD1 (5 bases). The CDR3 is 14 residues long. Trimming took off 4 bases at V and 3 bases at J, with 12 bases between the two ends. Germline V gene lookup returns CDR1 LNHDA and CDR2 SQIVND (reference sequence). The CDR3 DNA reads TGTGCCAGTAGTACGGGACGGAACCACTATGGCTACACCTTC. The encoded protein is CASSTGRNHYGYTF.

This clone was observed at least ten times. The chain has TRBV30 and TRBJ2-7; no definite D call. The CDR3 consists of 12 residues. The germline V and J ends were trimmed by 2 bases and 6 bases, with 11 bases remaining between them. CDR1 is GTSNPN and CDR2 is SVGIG in the germline V gene (reference sequence). The CDR3 bases are TGTGCCTGGAGTATCGGACGGGTCGAGCAGTACTTC. As protein: CAWSIGRVEQYF. The full variable domain, with the rest looked up from reference TRBV30 and TRBJ2-7, is SQTIHQWPATLVQPVGSPLSLECTVEGTSNPNLYWYRQAAGRGLQLLFYSVGIGQISSEVPQNLSASRPQDRQFILSSKKLLLSDSGFYLCAWSIGRVEQYFGPGTRLTVT.

This rearrangement joins TRBV7-2 to TRBJ2-7; D remains ambiguous. The CDR3 sequence is 11 residues long. Germline-derived CDR1 and CDR2 are SGHTA and FQGNSA. Trimming took 5 bases from V and 6 from J, leaving 8 bases between them. The DNA of the CDR3 is TGTGCCAGCAGCCCCGCTATCGAGCAGTACTTC. Residues: CASSPAIEQYF.

The chain links TRBV29-1 to TRBJ1-2, with a tentative D call TRBD1 (5 bases). This CDR3 spans 11 amino acids. Germline V gene data show CDR1 as SQVTM and CDR2 as ANQGSEA. Trimming removed 2 bases from V and 4 bases from J, with 5 bases in between. CDR3 residues: CSVETGYGYTF. For the CDR3, the DNA is TGCAGCGTTGAAACAGGCTATGGCTACACCTTC. The full variable domain, with the rest looked up from reference TRBV29-1 and TRBJ1-2, is SAVISQKPSRDICQRGTSLTIQCQVDSQVTMMFWYRQQPGQSLTLIATANQGSEATYESGFVIDKFPISRPNLTFSTLTVSNMSPEDSSIYLCSVETGYGYTFGSGTRLTVV.

This rearrangement joins TRBV5-1 to TRBJ2-7; 12 nucleotides line up with TRBD2. CDR3 size: 16 residues. Germline V gives CDR1 SGHRS, CDR2 YFSETQ. The V gene end was trimmed by 4 bases and the J gene end by 4 bases; junction bases not matched to a gene: 9. DNA for the CDR3: TGCGCCAGCAGCCAGGACACTAGCGGGAGGAAGTACGAGCAGTACTTC. Residues: CASSQDTSGRKYEQYF.

The chain couples TRBV5-1 to TRBJ1-3; 11 bases agree with TRBD1. This CDR3 is built from 20 residues. Trimming removed 0 bases from V and 0 bases from J; junction bases left unmatched: 11. Germline V gene lookup returns CDR1 SGHRS and CDR2 YFSETQ. In nucleotides, the CDR3 is TGCGCCAGCAGCTTGGAAGGACAGGGGGCGCTTAGTGGCTCTGGAAACACCATATATTTT. This sequence encodes CASSLEGQGALSGSGNTIYF.

CDR3 sequence reads: CASSPTDMSGEKLFF. The CDR3 DNA is TGTGCCAGCAGCCCCACAGACATGTCGGGTGAAAAACTGTTTTTT. This sequence joins TRBV7-6 and TRBJ1-4, with D uncertain. V shed 5 bases and J shed 7 bases, with 17 bases lying between them. Germline assignment: CDR1 SGHVS and CDR2 FNYEAQ. The CDR3 covers 15 residues.

J is TRBJ1-3 and V is TRBV10-3; no firm D call. The CDR3 spans 15 residues. V dropped 2 bases and J dropped 0 bases, with 8 bases sitting between them. The germline CDR1 and CDR2 sequences are ENHRY and SYGVKD. CDR3 region: CAISETDNSGNTIYF. The CDR3 DNA follows: TGTGCCATCAGTGAGACCGATAACTCTGGAAACACCATATATTTT.

This clone was counted only a few times. The chain couples TRBV20-1 to TRBJ1-1, with D possibly matching TRBD1 (5 bases). CDR3 size: 10 residues. Trimming stripped 3 bases from V and 10 bases from J, with 9 bases between. Germline V CDR1 and CDR2: DFQATT, SNEGSKA (reference sequence). The CDR3 nucleotides are TGCAGTGCTAGGGGGGTTGTAGCTTTCTTT. Translation: CSARGVVAFF.

CDR3 residues: CASSWIAGADNEQFF. CDR3 DNA: TGTGCCAGTAGCTGGATAGCGGGAGCCGATAATGAGCAGTTCTTC. The V gene is TRBV19, the J gene TRBJ2-1; 9 bases map to TRBD2. With 6 bases clipped from V and 7 bases from J, the junction kept 10 bases outside the gene matches. The germline V gene has CDR1 LNHDA and CDR2 SQIVND (reference sequence). The CDR3 consists of 15 residues.

This rearrangement joins TRBV5-1 to TRBJ2-1; TRBD2 aligns across 8 bases. Germline CDR1 and CDR2: SGHRS and YFSETQ. The V and J ends lost 0 bases and 3 bases, in that order; junction bases with no gene match: 8. This CDR3 contains 17 residues. CDR3 residues: CASSLEGAGGDYNEQFF. CDR3 in DNA: TGCGCCAGCAGCTTGGAAGGGGCGGGAGGAGACTACAATGAGCAGTTCTTC. The full variable domain, completed using reference TRBV5-1 and TRBJ2-1, is KAGVTQTPRYLIKTRGQQVTLSCSPISGHRSVSWYQQTPGQGLQFLFEYFSETQRNKGNFPGRFSGRQFSNSRSEMNVSTLELGDSALYLCASSLEGAGGDYNEQFFGPGTRLTVL.

This chain uses TRBV7-3 with TRBJ2-1; 7 bases are a match to TRBD2. Germline CDR1 reads SGHTA; CDR2 reads FQGTGA. The CDR3 covers 16 residues. Trimming took 2 bases from V and 0 from J; bases not matched to a gene: 4. CDR3 nucleotide sequence: TGTGCCAGCAGCTTACTCGGGGGGAGCTCCTACAATGAGCAGTTCTTC. It codes for CASSLLGGSSYNEQFF.

This clone was detected only once. V and J are TRBV5-1 and TRBJ2-3; TRBD1 is a possible D gene (5 bases). V was trimmed by 5 bases and J by 0 bases, leaving 10 bases between them. The length of the CDR3 is 14 residues. Germline V gene sequence: CDR1 SGHRS, CDR2 YFSETQ. The CDR3 loop is CASRQVKSTDTQYF. The CDR3 DNA reads TGCGCCAGCAGACAGGTCAAAAGCACAGATACGCAGTATTTT.

V and J are TRBV28 and TRBJ2-7; 7 bases align to TRBD2. CDR3 size: 14 residues. Germline V lookup: CDR1 MDHEN, CDR2 SYDVKM. J was trimmed by 3 bases and V by 5 bases; bases with no gene match: 7. CDR3 protein: CASSQGGGFYEQYF. The DNA for the CDR3 is TGTGCCAGCAGTCAAGGCGGGGGTTTCTACGAGCAGTACTTC.

The rearrangement joins TRBV5-1 to TRBJ2-2, with 8 bases identical to TRBD1. This CDR3 has 14 amino acids. With V trimmed by 7 bases and J by 6 bases, 8 bases remained unmatched. Germline V CDR1 and CDR2: SGHRS, YFSETQ. CDR3 protein: CASAAQGAAGELFF. The CDR3 DNA is TGCGCCAGCGCCGCTCAGGGGGCCGCCGGGGAGCTGTTTTTT.

This clone was found once. The rearrangement joins TRBV11-2 to TRBJ2-5, with D possibly being TRBD2 (5 bases). This CDR3 has 14 amino acids. Deletions cut 6 bases from V and 5 bases from J, with 16 bases between. The germline V gene encodes CDR1 SGHAT and CDR2 FQNNGV. CDR3 sequence reads: CASSRGRSLETQYF. CDR3 DNA sequence: TGTGCCAGCAGTCGGGGTCGGAGCTTGGAGACCCAGTACTTC.

This rearrangement joins TRBV5-6 to TRBJ2-2; no clear D gene. CDR1 is SGHDT and CDR2 is YYEEEE in the germline V gene. The CDR3 runs 15 residues. Trimming shortened V by 3 bases and J by 5 bases, and 14 bases separated the two germline ends. The CDR3 reads CASSSPYAPTGELFF. In DNA, the CDR3 is TGTGCCAGCAGCTCCCCCTATGCCCCGACCGGGGAGCTGTTTTTT.

In nucleotides, the CDR3 is TGTGTCAGAAGCTTATCCGCTAGCGGATACACAGATACGCAGTATTTT. It is translated as CVRSLSASGYTDTQYF. The genes are TRBV7-5 and TRBJ2-3; TRBD2 reflects the table's D call only, with no check against the DNA. TRBV7-5 is a recognized pseudogene. This CDR3 has 16 amino acids.

The chain combines TRBV2 with TRBJ2-7, with D possibly being TRBD1 or TRBD2 (5 bases each). The CDR3 runs 12 residues. Looked up from germline, CDR1 is SNHLY and CDR2 is FYNNEI. V lost 6 bases to trimming and J lost 6 bases, with 12 bases between them. In DNA form, the CDR3 reads TGTGCCAGCAGGGGCCGGGGCCCCGAGCAGTACTTC. Amino acids: CASRGRGPEQYF.

This rearrangement joins TRBV27 to TRBJ2-4; unclear D gene. Trimming stripped 2 bases from V and 3 bases from J, with 5 bases between. Germline V gene data show CDR1 as MNHEY and CDR2 as SMNVEV (reference sequence). The CDR3 is 13 amino acids. CDR3 residues: CASSLGDKNIQYF. The CDR3 region has the DNA TGTGCCAGCAGTTTAGGAGACAAAAACATTCAGTACTTC.

This sequence joins TRBV30 and TRBJ2-5, with D perhaps matching TRBD1 (6 bases). Trimming took off 3 bases at V and 4 bases at J, with 15 bases between the two ends. Germline V gene lookup returns CDR1 GTSNPN and CDR2 SVGIG (reference sequence). The CDR3 sequence is 14 residues long. The CDR3 region has the DNA TGTGCCTGGAGGTCTACAGGGTTTGGAGAGACCCAGTACTTC. This sequence encodes CAWRSTGFGETQYF. Filled out from reference TRBV30 and TRBJ2-5, the complete variable domain reads SQTIHQWPATLVQPVGSPLSLECTVEGTSNPNLYWYRQAAGRGLQLLFYSVGIGQISSEVPQNLSASRPQDRQFILSSKKLLLSDSGFYLCAWRSTGFGETQYFGPGTRLLVL.

This clone appeared once. The genes are TRBV7-9 and TRBJ2-1, with unresolved D. Trimming shortened V by 1 base and J by 0 bases, and 4 bases separated the two germline ends. This CDR3 region has 14 residues. Germline V gene data show CDR1 as SEHNR and CDR2 as FQNEAQ (reference sequence). CDR3: CASSLVSSYNEQFF. CDR3 nucleotides: TGTGCCAGCAGCTTAGTGTCCTCCTACAATGAGCAGTTCTTC.

The chain is built from TRBV30 and TRBJ1-1; D not resolved. Trimming took 0 bases from V and 5 from J, leaving 10 bases between them. CDR3 length: 13 residues. The germline V gene encodes CDR1 GTSNPN and CDR2 SVGIG (reference sequence). CDR3 DNA: TGTGCCTGGAGTGTAGGAGGTAGAACTGAAGCTTTCTTT. Its protein product is CAWSVGGRTEAFF.